The rows below give T cell receptor beta chains drawn from one sample of a study of blood T cell repertoires in COVID-19. Sequenced by immunoSEQ multiplex PCR; TCRdb stores in-frame clones only, minus some. Among more than 250,000 clones listed, approximately 87% were seen once. The sequencing input was peripheral blood. The receptors were sampled from a human donor in a cohort sampled during active COVID-19. The conserved cysteine and the conserved F or W are not part of the CDR3 here.

TRBV24-1 | ATSDPAGTSGRSDTQY
TRBV7-2 | ASSPRLARDTQY
TRBV11-2 | ASSSSLREGVRSYNEQF
TRBV11-2 | ASSLGAGGPYEQY
TRBV5-4 | ASGLEGRSNTGELF
TRBV5-1 | ASSSRDKETQY
TRBV5-1 | ASSTRDRGYTDTQY
TRBV3-1/TRBV3-2 | ASSQERLAGKDEQY
TRBV6-2/TRBV6-3 | ASSRRGQGATGELF
TRBV2 | ASSELAADTQY
TRBV5-1 | ASSSSVRTGLGPSSGKLF
TRBV3-1/TRBV3-2 | ASSQESVRRISGNTIY
TRBV5-5 | ASSPLRGTYNEQF
TRBV6-6 | ASSQTGLENSPLH
TRBV5-1 | ASSPVRTGDPGELF
TRBV24-1 | ATEGGYEQF
TRBV5-1 | ASSFGASLNEQF
TRBV10-3 | AIRSSGTSGSSGMNEQF
TRBV6-1 | ASSAPSAGGGSNEQF
TRBV11-2 | ASSSWGGQETQY
TRBV2 | ASNRGSPLH
TRBV5-1 | ASDAGNQETQY
TRBV7-2 | ASSIEQGSSYEQY
TRBV18 | ASSPPDKGHYEQY
TRBV6-1 | ASSELVGGTEAF
TRBV5-1 | ASSLPHWTPVGTGELF
TRBV9 | ASSATQGSGANVLT
TRBV2 | ASPKGSGRETQY
TRBV19 | ASSIMEHQPQH
TRBV4-3 | ASSPTGGTGELF
TRBV9 | ASSAGLAGGLGDLADEQF
TRBV5-1 | ASRVSDEKLF
TRBV11-2 | ASSPVLRVRSPLH
TRBV5-1 | ASSSLRDRGQSNYGYT
TRBV6-1 | ASSEATELYGYT
TRBV2 | ASSEAVKPQH
TRBV7-3 | ASSLNGAGAYETQY
TRBV7-3 | ASSPQGGSGANVLT
TRBV14 | ASSQDRGLWETQY